This T cell receptor beta chain originates from a study of control samples from healthy donors and cancer patients. The data were produced by immunoSEQ multiplex PCR, yet TCRdb's version contains in-frame clones alone and is incomplete. This table holds around 250,000 clones, over 70% found once. The CDR3 has 13 residues. Germline V gene data show CDR1 as MDHEN and CDR2 as SYDVKM. With 10 bases clipped from V and 4 bases from J, the junction kept 5 bases outside the gene matches. This chain uses TRBV28 with TRBJ1-5, with 9 bases fitting TRBD1. Sequencing input: PBMCs. This receptor was taken from a woman aged 55-70 years with lung cancer. The CDR3 sequence: CAIKQGANQPQHF. Written as DNA, the CDR3 is TGTGCCATTAAACAGGGGGCTAATCAGCCCCAGCATTTT.